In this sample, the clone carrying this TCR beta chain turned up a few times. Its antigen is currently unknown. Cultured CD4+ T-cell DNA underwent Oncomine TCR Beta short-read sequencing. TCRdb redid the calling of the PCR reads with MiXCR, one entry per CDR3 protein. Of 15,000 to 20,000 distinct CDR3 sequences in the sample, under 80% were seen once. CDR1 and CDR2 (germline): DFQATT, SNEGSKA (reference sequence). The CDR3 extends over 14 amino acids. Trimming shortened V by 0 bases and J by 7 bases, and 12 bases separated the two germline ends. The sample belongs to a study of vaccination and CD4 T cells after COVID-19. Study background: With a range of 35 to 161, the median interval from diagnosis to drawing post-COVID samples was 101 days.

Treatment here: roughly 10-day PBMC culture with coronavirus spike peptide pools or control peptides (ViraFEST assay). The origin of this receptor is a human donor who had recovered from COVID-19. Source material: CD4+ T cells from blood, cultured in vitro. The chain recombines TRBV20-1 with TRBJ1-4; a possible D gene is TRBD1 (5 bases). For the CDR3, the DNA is TGCAGTGCTAGAGATCCAGGGCAGGGTGAAAAACTGTTTTTT. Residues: CSARDPGQGEKLFF.